Listed below are T cell receptor beta chains from one sample, sequenced in a study of OX40 agonist ivuxolimab in advanced cancers. Clones were sequenced by immunoSEQ multiplex PCR, and TCRdb holds only the in-frame ones, with some missing. Of about 77,000 clones in the sample, around 80% were seen once. Sequences were derived from CD4+ or CD8+ T cells sorted from blood, sampled in a trial of the OX40 agonist ivuxolimab. The receptors come from an adult with an advanced solid tumor such as melanoma, head and neck, liver or kidney cancer. Each CDR3 is given with its conserved first and last residue. A D gene is named only where the DNA matches it firmly. Clone size is stated in some rows and not others, as once, few, many or a class when expanded.

j_gene: TRBJ2-3
v_gene: TRBV28
abundance: -
d_gene: -
CDR3aa: CASRLPAPFTDTQYF
CDR3nt: TGTGCCAGCAGATTACCTGCCCCTTTCACAGATACGCAGTATTTT

j_gene: TRBJ2-5
v_gene: TRBV6-6
abundance: -
d_gene: -
CDR3aa: CASNHLSDGLGYF
CDR3nt: TGTGCCAGCAACCATCTTTCCGATGGCCTCGGGTACTTC

j_gene: TRBJ2-7
v_gene: TRBV27
abundance: -
d_gene: TRBD1
CDR3aa: CASSRDRGGYEQYF
CDR3nt: TGTGCCAGCAGCCGGGACAGGGGGGGATACGAGCAGTACTTC

j_gene: TRBJ2-5
v_gene: TRBV5-1
abundance: -
d_gene: -
CDR3aa: CASSLALGTQETQYF
CDR3nt: TGCGCCAGCAGCTTGGCCCTGGGGACTCAAGAGACCCAGTACTTC

j_gene: TRBJ2-1
v_gene: TRBV6-6
abundance: -
d_gene: -
CDR3aa: CASIEGPTYNEQFF
CDR3nt: TGTGCCAGCATAGAGGGACCAACCTACAATGAGCAGTTCTTC

j_gene: TRBJ2-1
v_gene: TRBV10-2
abundance: -
d_gene: -
CDR3aa: CASSLGTIVNEQFF
CDR3nt: TGCGCCAGTTCACTAGGAACCATTGTGAATGAGCAGTTCTTC

j_gene: TRBJ1-2
v_gene: TRBV19
abundance: -
d_gene: -
CDR3aa: CASRGTKLPANYGYTF
CDR3nt: TGTGCCAGTAGGGGGACAAAGCTCCCAGCTAACTATGGCTACACCTTC

j_gene: TRBJ1-1
v_gene: TRBV6-5
abundance: -
d_gene: TRBD1
CDR3aa: CASSYSRQGDTEAFF
CDR3nt: TGTGCCAGCAGTTACTCTAGACAGGGGGACACTGAAGCTTTCTTT

j_gene: TRBJ2-7
v_gene: TRBV29-1
abundance: -
d_gene: TRBD2
CDR3aa: CSGKGVAGDSYEQYF
CDR3nt: TGCAGCGGGAAGGGAGTAGCGGGGGACTCCTACGAGCAGTACTTC

j_gene: TRBJ1-4
v_gene: TRBV5-1
abundance: -
d_gene: -
CDR3aa: CASSLGGALGEKLFF
CDR3nt: TGCGCCAGCAGCTTGGGAGGGGCGCTCGGTGAAAAACTGTTTTTT

j_gene: TRBJ1-3
v_gene: TRBV18
abundance: -
d_gene: -
CDR3aa: CASSPPNGRNGNTIYF
CDR3nt: TGTGCCAGCTCACCACCGAACGGAAGAAATGGAAACACCATATATTTT

j_gene: TRBJ1-3
v_gene: TRBV4-1
abundance: -
d_gene: TRBD1
CDR3aa: CASSPGQGNSGNTIYF
CDR3nt: TGCGCCAGCAGCCCGGGACAGGGGAACTCTGGAAACACCATATATTTT

j_gene: TRBJ1-3
v_gene: TRBV2
abundance: -
d_gene: -
CDR3aa: CASSAGIGNTIYF
CDR3nt: TGTGCCAGCAGTGCAGGGATCGGAAACACCATATATTTT

j_gene: TRBJ2-7
v_gene: TRBV7-2
abundance: -
d_gene: -
CDR3aa: CASSLSHEQYF
CDR3nt: TGTGCCAGCAGCTTGTCCCACGAGCAGTACTTC

j_gene: TRBJ1-2
v_gene: TRBV25-1
abundance: -
d_gene: -
CDR3aa: CASSVSGGGYTF
CDR3nt: TGTGCCAGCAGTGTTTCAGGTGGGGGCTACACCTTC

j_gene: TRBJ1-4
v_gene: TRBV6-1
abundance: -
d_gene: TRBD1
CDR3aa: CASSETTGKYEKLFF
CDR3nt: TGTGCCAGCAGTGAAACGACAGGGAAGTACGAAAAACTGTTTTTT

j_gene: TRBJ2-5
v_gene: TRBV5-4
abundance: -
d_gene: TRBD2
CDR3aa: CASSRTGTSGRETQYF
CDR3nt: TGTGCCAGCAGCCGAACAGGGACTAGCGGGAGAGAGACCCAGTACTTC

j_gene: TRBJ2-3
v_gene: TRBV19
abundance: -
d_gene: TRBD1
CDR3aa: CASTRGGYKPSTDTQYF
CDR3nt: TGTGCCAGTACGAGAGGGGGCTATAAACCTAGCACAGATACGCAGTATTTT

j_gene: TRBJ1-1
v_gene: TRBV15
abundance: once
d_gene: -
CDR3aa: CATSRGRGTEAFF
CDR3nt: TGTGCCACCAGCAGAGGCCGGGGCACTGAAGCTTTCTTT

j_gene: TRBJ2-2
v_gene: TRBV28
abundance: -
d_gene: -
CDR3aa: CASSLGLAGTGELFF
CDR3nt: TGTGCCAGCAGTTTGGGGCTAGCAGGCACCGGGGAGCTGTTTTTT

j_gene: TRBJ2-7
v_gene: TRBV5-1
abundance: -
d_gene: -
CDR3aa: CASSLEAGFHEQYF
CDR3nt: TGCGCCAGCAGCTTGGAGGCTGGGTTCCACGAGCAGTACTTC

j_gene: TRBJ1-4
v_gene: TRBV4-1
abundance: -
d_gene: TRBD1
CDR3aa: CASSQGQGRATNEKLFF
CDR3nt: TGCGCCAGCAGCCAAGGACAGGGGCGGGCAACTAATGAAAAACTGTTTTTT

j_gene: TRBJ1-4
v_gene: TRBV28
abundance: -
d_gene: -
CDR3aa: CASTRGGIVSTNEKLFF
CDR3nt: TGTGCCAGCACCCGGGGGGGTATAGTTTCAACTAATGAAAAACTGTTTTTT

j_gene: TRBJ2-7
v_gene: TRBV7-9
abundance: -
d_gene: -
CDR3aa: CASSLGSQGNEQYF
CDR3nt: TGTGCCAGCAGCTTAGGATCCCAGGGAAACGAGCAGTACTTC

j_gene: TRBJ2-3
v_gene: TRBV11-2
abundance: -
d_gene: TRBD2
CDR3aa: CASSLDGGGDTQYF
CDR3nt: TGTGCCAGCAGCTTAGATGGGGGGGGAGATACGCAGTATTTT

j_gene: TRBJ2-5
v_gene: TRBV5-1
abundance: -
d_gene: -
CDR3aa: CASSPGTPQETQYF
CDR3nt: TGCGCCAGCAGCCCTGGGACGCCTCAAGAGACCCAGTACTTC